This T cell receptor beta chain appears in the sequencing data of a study of T cells in Graves' hyperthyroidism and ophthalmopathy. Study conclusions and caveats: Ophthalmopathy was told apart from stable hyperthyroidism by a 13 V-J model. Most expanded thyroid clonotypes above 0.001 also appeared in blood.

The study left out patients who had uncontrolled infection, other autoimmune disease, pregnancy or lactation. Diagnoses rested on clinical symptoms, serum thyroxine and TRAb, thyroid ultrasound and orbital computed tomography. CDR3 size: 14 residues. V shed 6 bases and J shed 7 bases, with 16 bases lying between them. The source material, RNA transcripts, was used to amplify TCR beta CDR3 regions. In the first-round RT-PCR of the TCR CDR3, the HTBI primer set was used. TCRdb redid the calling of the multiplex PCR reads with MiXCR, one entry per CDR3 protein. The table records roughly 570,000 distinct CDR3 sequences, approximately 44% of them present only once. There are many counts of this clonotype. No antigen is known for it.

This TCR was sampled from an adult woman with Graves' disease, either hyperthyroidism or ophthalmopathy (not recorded which). The sequencing sample was made of peripheral blood or thyroid tissue (not recorded which). This chain uses TRBV12-3 or TRBV12-4 with TRBJ1-5; D remains ambiguous. The CDR3 region has the DNA TGTGCCAGCAGCCCGAGGACGGGCCAACAGCCCCAGCATTTT. This gives the protein CASSPRTGQQPQHF.